The 20 T cell receptor beta chains in this list originate from one sample, sequenced in a study of T cells in localized non-small cell lung cancer (TCRdb year 2020). Library creation used the immunoSEQ multiplex PCR assay. Here the immuneACCESS table is served through TCRdb, limited to in-frame sequences with V and J called. Missing clones are a known gap in these copies; in checked studies unresolved V genes cover under half, and the rest lacks a known reason. The table for this sample lists some 140,000 clones; 89% of them were counted only once. 1.7% of the sample is taken by the ten largest. The starting material was peripheral blood, obtained before any cancer treatment. These receptors came from a female donor of 60 years or more with stage I lung adenocarcinoma.

The J gene is TRBJ2-7, the V gene TRBV2; D perhaps matches TRBD2 (5 bases). Looked up from germline, CDR1 is SNHLY and CDR2 is FYNNEI. V was trimmed by 8 bases and J by 3 bases, leaving 20 bases between them. This CDR3 has 15 amino acids. CDR3 nucleotides: TGTGCCAGCCGCCGGGATCCCAGATTGTTCTACGAGCAGTACTTC. It yields the protein CASRRDPRLFYEQYF.

There are a few counts of this clone. The DNA for the CDR3 is TGTGCCAGCAGCCATACTTCAGAGACCCAGTACTTC. Translation gives CASSHTSETQYF. The V and J genes are TRBV4-2 and TRBJ2-5; D remains ambiguous. Germline CDR1 reads LGHNA; CDR2 reads YNFKEQ. The CDR3 totals 12 residues. With 3 bases removed from V and 4 bases from J, the gap between germline ends came to 6 bases.

In DNA form, the CDR3 reads TGTGCCAGCAGAAAAACCCTGTCACAGCGAGGTGAGCAGTTCTTC. This encodes CASRKTLSQRGEQFF. V is TRBV7-2 and J is TRBJ2-1; no reliable D call. Germline V gene data show CDR1 as SGHTA and CDR2 as FQGNSA. The CDR3 loop spans 15 amino acids. V was cut by 6 bases and J by 9 bases, with 21 bases left in between.

The V call is TRBV6-1, the J call TRBJ1-5, with TRBD1 matching 7 bases. J lost 5 bases, V lost 7 bases, and 5 bases had no gene match. Germline V gene lookup returns CDR1 MNHNS and CDR2 SASEGT. CDR3 size: 13 residues. Here the CDR3 DNA reads TGTGCCAGCAAAGACAGGGTGGATCAGCCCCAGCATTTT. Its protein is CASKDRVDQPQHF.

This clone was observed a single time. The rearrangement joins TRBV4-2 to TRBJ2-7; D is possibly TRBD2 (6 bases). The CDR3 sequence is 16 residues long. V was cut by 1 base and J by 7 bases, with 20 bases left in between. Germline V CDR1 and CDR2: LGHNA, YNFKEQ. As DNA, the CDR3 is TGTGCCAGCAGCCAAGGACCGGGACTCCCAGCAGTTGAGCAGTACTTC. It is translated as CASSQGPGLPAVEQYF.

The V call is TRBV9, the J call TRBJ2-1; 11 bases fit TRBD2. In germline, CDR1 is SGDLS, CDR2 YYNGEE. The CDR3 sequence is 15 residues long. V was clipped by 0 bases and J by 6 bases; unmatched bases: 2. The CDR3 nucleotides read TGTGCCAGCAGCGTAGGAACTAGCGGGGGCAATGAGCAGTTCTTC. Its translation is CASSVGTSGGNEQFF.

The chain is built from TRBV5-1 and TRBJ2-2; 11 nucleotides line up with TRBD2. This CDR3 has 15 amino acids. Germline V CDR1 and CDR2: SGHRS, YFSETQ. V was pared by 2 bases and J by 6 bases, with 3 bases of the junction left unmatched. For the CDR3, the DNA is TGCGCCAGCAGCTTTAGCGGGAGGGCCTCCGGGGAGCTGTTTTTT. Translated: CASSFSGRASGELFF.

This clone was found a few times. The chain carries TRBV5-1 and TRBJ2-2; 7 nucleotides line up with TRBD1. Unmatched junction bases numbered 8, after V lost 5 bases and J lost 4 bases. CDR3 length: 15 residues. Germline V gene lookup returns CDR1 SGHRS and CDR2 YFSETQ. CDR3 nucleotides: TGCGCCAGCAGAACGGGGACAGTCGGCACCGGGGAGCTGTTTTTT. The encoded protein is CASRTGTVGTGELFF.

This chain links TRBV10-3 with TRBJ1-2; TRBD1 matches at 11 bases. Trimming removed 3 bases from V and 4 bases from J; junction bases left unmatched: 7. Germline lookup yields CDR1 ENHRY and CDR2 SYGVKD. The CDR3 consists of 16 residues. The CDR3 DNA sequence: TGTGCCATCAGTGACCCCGGGACAGGGGGGCTCTATGGCTACACCTTC. Protein sequence: CAISDPGTGGLYGYTF.

This clone has ten or more counts. The chain joins TRBV7-9 to TRBJ2-5; 7 positions agree with TRBD1. The germline V gene encodes CDR1 SEHNR and CDR2 FQNEAQ (reference sequence). CDR3 length: 15 residues. The J segment lost 2 bases and the V segment lost 2 bases, leaving 5 bases of the junction unmatched. CDR3: CASSLLGDSQETQYF. CDR3 bases: TGTGCCAGCAGCTTACTGGGGGACAGTCAAGAGACCCAGTACTTC.

In its sample, this clone was seen once. The V and J genes are TRBV7-3 and TRBJ1-2; 7 bases map to TRBD1. Trimming cost V 5 bases and J 4 bases; bases outside gene matches: 10. The CDR3 spans 15 residues. Germline values: CDR1 SGHTA, CDR2 FQGTGA. The CDR3 sequence is CASSQRGTDPYGYTF. CDR3 coding DNA: TGTGCCAGCAGCCAACGTGGGACAGACCCCTATGGCTACACCTTC.

The V gene is TRBV7-2, the J gene TRBJ2-7; D is unclear. Between the trimmed V and J ends, which lost 4 bases and 2 bases, there was a span of 12 bases. Germline CDR1 reads SGHTA; CDR2 reads FQGNSA. The CDR3 has 14 amino acids. The CDR3 is CASSSRRATYEQYF. CDR3 DNA: TGTGCCAGCAGCTCCCGACGGGCAACCTACGAGCAGTACTTC.

CDR3 in DNA: TGTGCCATCACCCCAGACGGGGGACCGGGCGGGGAGCTGTTTTTT. It is translated as CAITPDGGPGGELFF. V usage is TRBV10-3 and J usage is TRBJ2-2, with a tentative D call TRBD2 (6 bases). The CDR3 consists of 15 residues. Per the germline V gene, CDR1 is ENHRY and CDR2 is SYGVKD. Deletions cut 7 bases from V and 7 bases from J, with 19 bases between.

This chain links TRBV5-1 with TRBJ2-7; 7 nucleotides align to TRBD2. The germline gives CDR1 SGHRS, CDR2 YFSETQ. The CDR3 length is 14 residues. J gave up 2 bases and V 2 bases, and 4 bases lay outside the gene matches. The CDR3 loop reads CASSFTSVAYEQYF. In DNA, the CDR3 is TGCGCCAGCAGCTTCACTAGCGTTGCCTACGAGCAGTACTTC.

The chain is built from TRBV9 and TRBJ2-2; tentatively, D is TRBD2 (5 bases). V lost 4 bases and J lost 5, with 12 bases in between. CDR3 length equals 14 residues. Germline lookup yields CDR1 SGDLS and CDR2 YYNGEE. Written as DNA, the CDR3 is TGTGCCAGCAGCTTAAGGACGGGGACCGGGGAGCTGTTTTTT. Translating it yields CASSLRTGTGELFF.

J is TRBJ2-1 and V is TRBV19; 10 positions match TRBD2. The germline gives CDR1 LNHDA, CDR2 SQIVND (reference sequence). This CDR3 contains 14 residues. Losses at the gene ends were 9 bases for V and 6 bases for J; bases not matched to a gene: 8. The CDR3 sequence is CASAPGLATNEQFF. CDR3 coding DNA: TGTGCCAGCGCCCCGGGACTAGCGACCAATGAGCAGTTCTTC. Variable domain in full (rest from reference TRBV19 and TRBJ2-1): DGGITQSPKYLFRKEGQNVTLSCEQNLNHDAMYWYRQDPGQGLRLIYYSQIVNDFQKGDIAEGYSVSREKKESFPLTVTSAQKNPTAFYLCASAPGLATNEQFFGPGTRLTVL.

The sample holds a few counts of this clone. DNA for the CDR3: TGCAGCGTTGAACCCTTACGGGCTGGAAACACCATATATTTT. This gives the protein CSVEPLRAGNTIYF. The chain carries TRBV29-1 and TRBJ1-3; D remains ambiguous. The CDR3 has 14 amino acids. The germline CDR1 and CDR2 sequences are SQVTM and ANQGSEA. V was shortened by 2 bases and J by 2 bases, with 10 bases between the two germline ends. Looking up the rest from reference TRBV29-1 and TRBJ1-3 gives the full variable domain: SAVISQKPSRDICQRGTSLTIQCQVDSQVTMMFWYRQQPGQSLTLIATANQGSEATYESGFVIDKFPISRPNLTFSTLTVSNMSPEDSSIYLCSVEPLRAGNTIYFGEGSWLTVV.

V and J are TRBV5-8 and TRBJ1-5; D gene unclear. V lost 7 bases and J 0 bases, leaving 14 bases between the germline ends. The V gene's germline CDR1 is SGHTS and CDR2 YDEGEE. The CDR3 consists of 15 residues. CDR3 loop: CASSLRWDSNQPQHF. Written as DNA, the CDR3 is TGTGCCAGCTCCCTACGGTGGGATAGCAATCAGCCCCAGCATTTT.

With respect to this clone: One end of the junction fails to match germline, which may point to a read error. The chain has TRBV19 and TRBJ2-1; no clear D gene. The CDR3 has 13 residues. CDR1 is LNHDA and CDR2 is SQIVND in the germline V gene (reference sequence). The CDR3: CASSIDRWSPEIF. CDR3 nucleotides: TGTGCCAGTAGTATAGACCGGTGGTCACCGGAGATCTTC.

This chain connects TRBV27 to TRBJ2-1; D is undetermined. This CDR3 region has 13 residues. V gave up 5 bases and J gave up 2 bases, with 7 bases separating them. Germline-derived CDR1 and CDR2 are MNHEY and SMNVEV (reference sequence). The CDR3 reads CASSPFPYNEQFF. The CDR3 DNA reads as TGTGCCAGCAGTCCGTTCCCCTACAATGAGCAGTTCTTC.